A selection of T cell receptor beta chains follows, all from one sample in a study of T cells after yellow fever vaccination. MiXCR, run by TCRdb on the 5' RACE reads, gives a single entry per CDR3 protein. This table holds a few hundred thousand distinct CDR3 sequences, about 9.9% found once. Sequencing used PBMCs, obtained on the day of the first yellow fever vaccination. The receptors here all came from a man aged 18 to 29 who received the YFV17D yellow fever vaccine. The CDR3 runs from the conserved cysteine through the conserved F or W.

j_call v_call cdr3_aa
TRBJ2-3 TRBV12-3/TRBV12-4 CASTSNGGPADTQYF
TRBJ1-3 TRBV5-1 CASSWGTLSSGNTIYF
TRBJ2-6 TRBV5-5 CASSSRDSYSGANVLTF
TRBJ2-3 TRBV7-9 CASSPRQGRTDTQYF
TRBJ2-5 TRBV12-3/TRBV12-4 CACSAGLAGRAFQETQYF
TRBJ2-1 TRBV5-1 CASSLARGGDYNEQFF
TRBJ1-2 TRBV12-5 CASASHPGAGYTF
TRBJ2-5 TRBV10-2 CATEPGQGTETQYF
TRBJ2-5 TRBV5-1 CASSLARSGPQETQYF
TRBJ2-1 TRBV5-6 CASSTPKERGDEQFF
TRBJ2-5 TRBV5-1 CASSLAAAGNRETQYF
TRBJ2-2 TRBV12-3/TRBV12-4 CASSLRQGATGELFF
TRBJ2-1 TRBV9 CASSVDNEQFF
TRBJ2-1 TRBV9 CASSVEATYIEQFF
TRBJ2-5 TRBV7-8 CASSPRSASGGALQETQYF
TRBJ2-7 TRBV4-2 CASSQVPGGQAGSYEQYF
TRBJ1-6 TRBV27 CASSGSGSPLHF
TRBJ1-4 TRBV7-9 CASSRTTGNEKLFF
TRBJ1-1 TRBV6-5 CASSYSTGVNTEAFF
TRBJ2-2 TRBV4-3 CASSQEAPPFNTGELFF
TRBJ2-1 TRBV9 CASSARGGNLFYEQFF
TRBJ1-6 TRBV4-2 CASSQNLNSYNSPLHF
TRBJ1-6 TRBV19 CASSIPDRIYNSPLHF
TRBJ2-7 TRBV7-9 CASSQRGGSYEQYF
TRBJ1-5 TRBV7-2 CASSLRVVDQPQHF
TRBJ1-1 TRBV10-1 CASSEWTGTEAFF
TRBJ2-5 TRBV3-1 CASSQDGGETQYF
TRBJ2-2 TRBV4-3 CASRPVDRGGSGELFF
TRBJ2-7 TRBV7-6 CASSQDGLTYEQYF
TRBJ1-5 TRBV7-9 CASSLFRDSNQPQHF
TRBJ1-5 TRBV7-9 CASSPGPGQRHQPQHF
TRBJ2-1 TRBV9 CASSLRLGPEYNEQFF
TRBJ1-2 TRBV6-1 CASSSPDSPYGYTF
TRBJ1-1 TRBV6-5 CASSYTGAREAFF
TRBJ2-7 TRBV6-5 CASRDSQQGEQYF
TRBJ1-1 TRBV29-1 CSVQRSRDEAFF
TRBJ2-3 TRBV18 CASSPITGGPGQYF
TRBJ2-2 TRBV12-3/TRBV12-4 CASSLQFAGANGELFF
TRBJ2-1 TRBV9 CANQIRRPAGGGEQFF
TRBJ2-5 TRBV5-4 CASSLNRDRVFF
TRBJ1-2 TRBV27 CASRHNEDYGYTF
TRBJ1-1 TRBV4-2 CASSQERVSLRGTGGQRAFF
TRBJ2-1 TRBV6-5 CASSYSTLAGSNEQFF
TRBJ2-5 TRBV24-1 CATSDYGTGGFQETQYF
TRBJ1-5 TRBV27 CASRWMAAGQPQHF
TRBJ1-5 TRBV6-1 CASSEIGTGLNQPQHF
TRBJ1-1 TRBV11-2 CASSPPRDVTFF
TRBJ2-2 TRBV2 CATTPGLAVGELFF
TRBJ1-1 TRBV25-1 CASSEKTGMNTEAFF
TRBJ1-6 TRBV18 CASSPMSGTNNSPLHF
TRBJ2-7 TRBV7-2 CASSYAGSSYEQYF
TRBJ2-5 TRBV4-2 CASSQRDGGDQETQYF
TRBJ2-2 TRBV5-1 CASSNLLERDTGELFF
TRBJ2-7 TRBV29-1 CSVWGGDYEQYF
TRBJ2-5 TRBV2 CASGGGETQYF